What follows describes a single T cell receptor beta chain. Sequencing used immunoSEQ multiplex PCR; TCRdb keeps in-frame clones, though not all of them. The table lists around 210,000 clones, roughly 90% of them singletons. This sample is part of a study of blood T cell repertoires in COVID-19. Study-wide background: Samples came from the United States, Italy and Spain, spanning acute and convalescent COVID-19.

Those who participated ranged in age from roughly 18 to 90 years and resided in around 22 US areas. Recovered Cohort 3 donors showed two negative PCRs, clearance, or symptom resolution. The germline V gene has CDR1 MDHEN and CDR2 SYDVKM. Trimming shortened V by 3 bases and J by 4 bases, and 13 bases separated the two germline ends. The CDR3 length is 15 residues. The clonotype was recovered from a woman between 18 and 29 years old who had recovered from COVID-19. Sequencing was performed on PBMCs or T cells enriched from blood (not recorded which). The genes are TRBV28 and TRBJ1-5, with D possibly being TRBD1 (5 bases). The CDR3 DNA is TGTGCCAGCAGTTTTCTGTCAGGGAAGAATCAGCCCCAGCATTTT. As protein: CASSFLSGKNQPQHF.